The subject of this entry is one T cell receptor beta chain. The repertoire was sequenced with immunoSEQ multiplex PCR; TCRdb's copy has only in-frame clones and lacks some. The table includes around 140,000 clones, roughly 92% detected once. The sample comes from a study of T cell responses to AZD1222 COVID-19 vaccine. The material sequenced was peripheral blood, taken on day 0 of AZD1222 vaccination. This TCR was recovered from an adult in good health.

This CDR3 is CASSFGPGISGELFF. As DNA, the CDR3 is TGTGCCAGCAGCTTTGGGCCCGGTATAAGTGGGGAGCTGTTTTTT. The rearrangement uses TRBV5-6 and TRBJ2-2; D call uncertain. CDR1 is SGHDT and CDR2 is YYEEEE in the germline V gene. V dropped 2 bases and J dropped 8 bases, with 16 bases sitting between them. CDR3 size: 15 residues. Full variable domain (outside the CDR3, taken from reference TRBV5-6 and TRBJ2-2): DAGVTQSPTHLIKTRGQQVTLRCSPKSGHDTVSWYQQALGQGPQFIFQYYEEEERQRGNFPDRFSGHQFPNYSSELNVNALLLGDSALYLCASSFGPGISGELFFGEGSRLTVL.